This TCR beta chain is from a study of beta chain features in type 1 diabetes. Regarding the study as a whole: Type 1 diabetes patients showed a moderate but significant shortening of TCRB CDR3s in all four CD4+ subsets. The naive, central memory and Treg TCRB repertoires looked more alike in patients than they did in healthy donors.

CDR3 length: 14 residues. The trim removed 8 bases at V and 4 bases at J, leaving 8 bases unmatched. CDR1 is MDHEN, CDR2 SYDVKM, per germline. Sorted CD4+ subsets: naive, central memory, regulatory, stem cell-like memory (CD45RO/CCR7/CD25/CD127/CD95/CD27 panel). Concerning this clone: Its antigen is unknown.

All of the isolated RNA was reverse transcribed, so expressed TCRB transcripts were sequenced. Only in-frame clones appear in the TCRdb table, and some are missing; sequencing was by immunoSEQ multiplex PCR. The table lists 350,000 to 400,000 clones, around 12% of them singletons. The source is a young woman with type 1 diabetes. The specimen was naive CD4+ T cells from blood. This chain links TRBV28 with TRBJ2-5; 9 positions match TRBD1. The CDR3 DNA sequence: TGTGCCAGCTGGGGGGGGGACAGGGTAGAGACCCAGTACTTC. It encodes CASWGGDRVETQYF.